These 9 T cell receptor beta chains came from one sample sequenced in a study of graft-versus-host responses after intestinal transplantation. Measured with immunoSEQ multiplex PCR; TCRdb has only the in-frame clones, and not every one. Counted here are roughly 100,000 clones, over 85% occurring once; the ten biggest clones make up 1% to 1.5%. These receptors' targets are unknown. This sample comprised unstimulated CD8+ T cells sorted from spleen or lymph node cells, obtained before intestinal transplant. These receptors were collected from a human donor who received an intestinal transplant.

This rearrangement joins TRBV11-3 to TRBJ2-1; 8 nucleotides line up with TRBD2. J gave up 4 bases and V 5 bases, and 7 bases lay outside the gene matches. The length of the CDR3 is 15 residues. Germline lookup yields CDR1 SGHNT and CDR2 YENEEA. CDR3: CASSARGGPYNEQFF. CDR3 nucleotides: TGTGCCAGCAGCGCTCGGGGGGGCCCGTACAATGAGCAGTTCTTC. Together with reference TRBV11-3 and TRBJ2-1, the CDR3 gives the full variable domain: EAGVVQSPRYKIIEKKQPVAFWCNPISGHNTLYWYLQNLGQGPELLIRYENEEAVDDSQLPKDRFSAERLKGVDSTLKIQPAELGDSAVYLCASSARGGPYNEQFFGPGTRLTVL.

On this clone: One end of the junction is discordant with germline, which a read error may explain. The gene calls are TRBV12-5 and TRBJ1-6; 7 bases are a match to TRBD1. This CDR3 spans 13 amino acids. Germline CDR1 LGHNT, CDR2 FRNRAP. This chain's CDR3 is CASGTEDNSPLHF. CDR3 DNA: TGTGCGAGTGGGACAGAGGATAATTCACCCCTCCACTTT. The full variable domain, its missing parts supplied by reference TRBV12-5 and TRBJ1-6, is DARVTQTPRHKVTEMGQEVTMRCQPILGHNTVFWYRQTMMQGLELLAYFRNRAPLDDSGMPKDRFSAEMPDATLATLKIQPSEPRDSAVYFCASGTEDNSPLHFGNGTRLTVT.

The chain combines TRBV13 with TRBJ2-5; D ambiguous. The germline gives CDR1 PRHDT, CDR2 FYEKMQ (reference sequence). CDR3 length: 13 amino acids. The V gene lost 1 base and the J gene lost 7 bases, with 10 bases spanning the gap. The DNA of the CDR3 is TGTGCCAGCAGCTTAGAGGAAGCAGGGACCCAGTACTTC. Translation: CASSLEEAGTQYF.

This sequence joins TRBV9 and TRBJ1-2, with 12 bases that match TRBD1. This CDR3 comprises 15 residues. CDR1 is SGDLS and CDR2 is YYNGEE in the germline V gene. V dropped 2 bases and J dropped 8; count of bases not matched to a gene: 7. The CDR3 sequence: CASSVGTGGAGGYTF. DNA for the CDR3: TGTGCCAGCAGCGTCGGGACAGGGGGCGCCGGAGGCTACACCTTC. The variable domain in full, with the rest retrieved from reference TRBV9 and TRBJ1-2, is DSGVTQTPKHLITATGQRVTLRCSPRSGDLSVYWYQQSLDQGLQFLIQYYNGEERAKGNILERFSAQQFPDLHSELNLSSLELGDSALYFCASSVGTGGAGGYTFGSGTRLTVV.

V and J are TRBV28 and TRBJ2-3; 7 bases map to TRBD2. CDR3 length equals 17 residues. Trimming cost V 5 bases and J 0 bases; bases outside gene matches: 11. Germline V gene sequence: CDR1 MDHEN, CDR2 SYDVKM. The CDR3 loop is CASSHSEAGRSTDTQYF. The CDR3 DNA reads as TGTGCCAGCAGTCATTCCGAAGCGGGGAGAAGCACAGATACGCAGTATTTT. Looking up the rest from reference TRBV28 and TRBJ2-3 gives the full variable domain: DVKVTQSSRYLVKRTGEKVFLECVQDMDHENMFWYRQDPGLGLRLIYFSYDVKMKEKGDIPEGYSVSREKKERFSLILESASTNQTSMYLCASSHSEAGRSTDTQYFGPGTRLTVL.

J is TRBJ2-7 and V is TRBV6-5; D is perhaps TRBD1 or TRBD2 (5 bases each). Germline CDR1 MNHEY, CDR2 SVGAGI. This CDR3 comprises 14 residues. Trimming cost V 10 bases and J 5 bases, with 21 bases left between them. The CDR3, as DNA: TGTGCCACCCCTCGCGGAGCAGGGACGAACGAGCAGTACTTC. Its translation: CATPRGAGTNEQYF.

CDR3 amino acids: CSGTGTGPLTDTQYF. The CDR3 DNA reads as TGCAGCGGGACGGGGACAGGGCCACTCACAGATACGCAGTATTTT. The J gene is TRBJ2-3, the V gene TRBV29-1; TRBD1 aligns across 9 bases. Germline V lookup: CDR1 SQVTM, CDR2 ANQGSEA. The CDR3 loop spans 15 amino acids. V dropped 7 bases and J dropped 2; count of bases not matched to a gene: 10.

The chain employs TRBV15 and TRBJ2-7; maybe TRBD2 (6 bases). CDR3 length: 15 amino acids. Trimming pared 2 bases from V and 3 bases from J, leaving 14 bases between. Germline V CDR1 and CDR2: LNHNV, YYDKDF (reference sequence). The CDR3 reads CATSRPPAGSYEQYF. The CDR3 bases are TGTGCCACCAGCAGACCCCCCGCGGGAAGCTACGAGCAGTACTTC.

This chain connects TRBV27 to TRBJ2-1, with D uncertain. CDR1 is MNHEY and CDR2 is SMNVEV in the germline V gene (reference sequence). The CDR3 spans 13 residues. V lost 3 bases and J lost 4, with 7 bases in between. The CDR3 coding sequence is TGTGCCAGCAGTTTCGGGCTATACAATGAGCAGTTCTTC. Translating gives CASSFGLYNEQFF.